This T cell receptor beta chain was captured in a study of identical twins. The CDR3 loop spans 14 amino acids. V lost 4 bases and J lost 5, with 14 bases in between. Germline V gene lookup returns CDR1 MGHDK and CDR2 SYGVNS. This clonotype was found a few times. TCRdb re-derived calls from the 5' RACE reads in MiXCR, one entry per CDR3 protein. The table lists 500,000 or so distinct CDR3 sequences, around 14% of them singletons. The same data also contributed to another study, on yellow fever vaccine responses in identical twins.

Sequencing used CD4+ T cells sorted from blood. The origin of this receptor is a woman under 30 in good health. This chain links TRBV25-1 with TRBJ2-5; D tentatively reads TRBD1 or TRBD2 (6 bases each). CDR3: CASSVYQGRETQYF. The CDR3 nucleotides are TGTGCCAGCAGTGTCTATCAGGGGAGGGAGACCCAGTACTTC.